These 19 T cell receptor beta chains originate from one sample sequenced in a study of blood T cell repertoires in COVID-19. TCRdb keeps only in-frame clones here, not all; method: immunoSEQ multiplex PCR. The data show 200,000 to 250,000 clones, roughly 82% seen once. Sequenced: peripheral blood. The receptors originated from a woman in her thirties or forties who had recovered from COVID-19.

The chain joins TRBV7-2 to TRBJ2-7; D might be TRBD2 (5 bases). The germline V and J ends were trimmed by 5 bases and 0 bases, with 14 bases remaining between them. The CDR3 spans 15 residues. The V gene's germline CDR1 is SGHTA and CDR2 FQGNSA. In DNA form, the CDR3 reads TGTGCCAGCAGCGCCCTGGTCGGGAACTCCTACGAGCAGTACTTC. This gives the protein CASSALVGNSYEQYF.

This clone was found once. J is TRBJ2-1 and V is TRBV3-1 (or the pseudogene TRBV3-2); 10 nucleotides agree with TRBD2. V gave up 2 bases and J gave up 8 bases; unmatched junction bases: 6. Germline values: CDR1 LGHDT, CDR2 YNNKEL (reference sequence). CDR3 size: 15 residues. The CDR3 region has the DNA TGTGCCAGCAGCCAATTGCATGGGACTAGCGATGAGCAGTTCTTC. Translation: CASSQLHGTSDEQFF.

The chain recombines TRBV7-2 with TRBJ1-5; D possibly corresponds to TRBD1 (6 bases). The length of the CDR3 is 15 residues. The germline V gene encodes CDR1 SGHTA and CDR2 FQGNSA. V lost 2 bases and J 7 bases, leaving 15 bases between the germline ends. The CDR3 here is CASSLFNREEQPQHF. CDR3 sequence (DNA): TGTGCCAGCAGCTTATTCAACAGGGAAGAGCAGCCCCAGCATTTT.

V usage is TRBV12-3 or TRBV12-4 and J usage is TRBJ1-2, with D unclear. The V end lost 6 bases, the J end lost 8 bases, and 10 bases lay between the germline ends. The CDR3 spans 11 residues. CDR3 coding DNA: TGTGCCAGCAGCATCGGTCGGGGCTACACCTTC. Protein: CASSIGRGYTF.

The CDR3 DNA reads as TGTGCCAGCAGTCAAGGACAGGTAGAAGATCAGCCCCAGCATTTT. Its protein is CASSQGQVEDQPQHF. The rearrangement uses TRBV2 and TRBJ1-5, with 7 bases fitting TRBD1. Trimming removed 5 bases from V and 5 bases from J; junction bases left unmatched: 9. The CDR3 consists of 15 residues. Germline CDR1 is SNHLY and CDR2 is FYNNEI.

The rearrangement joins TRBV9 to TRBJ1-6, with TRBD1 matching 12 bases. J gave up 9 bases and V 3 bases, and 7 bases lay outside the gene matches. The germline V gene encodes CDR1 SGDLS and CDR2 YYNGEE. CDR3 length: 16 amino acids. The CDR3 loop reads CASSAPGTGGSSPLHF. CDR3 sequence (DNA): TGTGCCAGCAGCGCCCCCGGGACAGGGGGCAGTTCACCCCTCCACTTT. The complete variable domain, with remaining parts taken from reference TRBV9 and TRBJ1-6, reads DSGVTQTPKHLITATGQRVTLRCSPRSGDLSVYWYQQSLDQGLQFLIQYYNGEERAKGNILERFSAQQFPDLHSELNLSSLELGDSALYFCASSAPGTGGSSPLHFGNGTRLTVT.

V usage is TRBV30 and J usage is TRBJ1-4, with a weak D call TRBD1 (5 bases). The CDR3 consists of 11 residues. The ends were cut back, 5 bases at V and 12 bases at J, with 13 bases in the middle. CDR1 GTSNPN and CDR2 SVGIG come from the germline V gene (reference sequence). The CDR3 loop reads CAWGTPGELFF. CDR3 DNA: TGTGCCTGGGGGACCCCTGGAGAACTGTTTTTT.

The chain couples TRBV11-3 to TRBJ1-2; 9 bases are a match to TRBD1. CDR3 length: 14 amino acids. Germline assignment: CDR1 SGHNT and CDR2 YENEEA. Germline trimming cut 5 bases from V and 2 bases from J; bases unmatched to any gene: 3. CDR3 sequence: CASSLQGANYGYTF. As DNA, the CDR3 is TGTGCCAGCAGCCTACAGGGGGCAAACTATGGCTACACCTTC.

The chain uses TRBV9 and TRBJ2-3; perhaps TRBD2 as D (5 bases). The germline CDR1 and CDR2 sequences are SGDLS and YYNGEE. This CDR3 spans 16 amino acids. The V end was cut by 0 bases, the J end by 0 bases, with 11 bases between. The CDR3 reads CASSVAPSPSTDTQYF. The CDR3 DNA is TGTGCCAGCAGCGTAGCTCCTAGCCCGAGCACAGATACGCAGTATTTT.

In its sample, this clone was seen once. The genes are TRBV2 and TRBJ2-6, with unresolved D. Germline V CDR1 and CDR2: SNHLY, FYNNEI. The V end was cut by 6 bases, the J end by 2 bases, with 14 bases between. This CDR3 comprises 16 residues. DNA for the CDR3: TGTGCCAGCAGGAGCTCCAGGCTTCCTGGGGCCAACGTCCTGACTTTC. This translates into CASRSSRLPGANVLTF.

The chain is built from TRBV9 and TRBJ1-6, with 8 bases aligning to TRBD1. Germline trimming cut 3 bases from V and 9 bases from J; bases unmatched to any gene: 11. Germline CDR1 and CDR2: SGDLS and YYNGEE. This CDR3 has 16 amino acids. Here the CDR3 DNA reads TGTGCCAGCAGCGCCCCTTCCTCAGGGGGCGGTTCACCCCTCCACTTT. This sequence encodes CASSAPSSGGGSPLHF.

The V and J genes are TRBV6-2 or TRBV6-3 and TRBJ2-7, with a possible D match to TRBD2 (5 bases). Germline V gene lookup returns CDR1 MNHEY and CDR2 SVGEGT. CDR3 length: 15 residues. V was cut by 2 bases and J by 2 bases, with 13 bases left in between. CDR3 region: CASSYGLQTTYEQYF. The CDR3 nucleotides read TGTGCCAGCAGTTACGGGCTCCAGACTACCTACGAGCAGTACTTC.

V and J are TRBV29-1 and TRBJ1-1; D is ambiguous. From germline, CDR1 is SQVTM and CDR2 ANQGSEA. V lost 8 bases and J lost 4, with 14 bases in between. This CDR3 contains 12 residues. The CDR3 region is CSCDKAGTEAFF. The CDR3, as DNA: TGCAGCTGTGACAAGGCGGGCACTGAAGCTTTCTTT.

The rearrangement uses TRBV7-2 and TRBJ2-5; 8 nucleotides agree with TRBD2. The germline CDR1 and CDR2 sequences are SGHTA and FQGNSA. Losses at the gene ends were 1 base for V and 1 base for J; bases not matched to a gene: 5. This CDR3 comprises 16 residues. As DNA, the CDR3 is TGTGCCAGCAGCTTAGGGGGACTAGTCTCCCAAGAGACCCAGTACTTC. It encodes CASSLGGLVSQETQYF.

The chain employs TRBV7-9 and TRBJ1-5; 7 nucleotides match TRBD1. Trimming at V came to 5 bases and at J to 4 bases, leaving 5 bases not matched to a gene. Germline CDR1 is SEHNR and CDR2 is FQNEAQ (reference sequence). This CDR3 region has 14 residues. CDR3: CASSPTGYNQPQHF. CDR3 coding DNA: TGTGCCAGCAGCCCGACAGGGTATAATCAGCCCCAGCATTTT.

The chain carries TRBV9 and TRBJ2-5; 9 nucleotides agree with TRBD2. The CDR3 contains 15 residues. Germline-derived CDR1 and CDR2 are SGDLS and YYNGEE. With 3 bases clipped from V and 4 bases from J, the junction kept 7 bases outside the gene matches. The CDR3 loop reads CASSASGNRVETQYF. CDR3 sequence (DNA): TGTGCCAGCAGCGCTAGCGGGAACAGGGTAGAGACCCAGTACTTC.

V and J are TRBV19 and TRBJ2-5; the match to TRBD2 covers 15 bases. Germline V lookup: CDR1 LNHDA, CDR2 SQIVND (reference sequence). V was pared by 5 bases and J by 5 bases, with 6 bases of the junction left unmatched. The CDR3 contains 16 residues. Here the CDR3 reads CASSGTSGGTGETQYF. The CDR3 DNA reads as TGTGCCAGTAGTGGGACTAGCGGGGGGACCGGGGAGACCCAGTACTTC. Filled out from reference TRBV19 and TRBJ2-5, the complete variable domain reads DGGITQSPKYLFRKEGQNVTLSCEQNLNHDAMYWYRQDPGQGLRLIYYSQIVNDFQKGDIAEGYSVSREKKESFPLTVTSAQKNPTAFYLCASSGTSGGTGETQYFGPGTRLLVL.

The chain recombines TRBV10-3 with TRBJ1-1, with TRBD1 as a possible D gene (5 bases). This CDR3 spans 13 amino acids. V was trimmed by 4 bases and J by 1 base, leaving 7 bases between them. CDR1 ENHRY and CDR2 SYGVKD come from the germline V gene. The DNA for the CDR3 is TGTGCCATCAGTGGGACACAGAACACTGAAGCTTTCTTT. It is translated as CAISGTQNTEAFF.

This rearrangement joins TRBV9 to TRBJ1-4; TRBD1 matches at 10 bases. J gave up 8 bases and V 0 bases, and 4 bases lay outside the gene matches. Germline V CDR1 and CDR2: SGDLS, YYNGEE. The CDR3 spans 15 residues. In DNA form, the CDR3 reads TGTGCCAGCAGCGTAGAGGACAGGGGGTACGAAAAACTGTTTTTT. Translating it yields CASSVEDRGYEKLFF.